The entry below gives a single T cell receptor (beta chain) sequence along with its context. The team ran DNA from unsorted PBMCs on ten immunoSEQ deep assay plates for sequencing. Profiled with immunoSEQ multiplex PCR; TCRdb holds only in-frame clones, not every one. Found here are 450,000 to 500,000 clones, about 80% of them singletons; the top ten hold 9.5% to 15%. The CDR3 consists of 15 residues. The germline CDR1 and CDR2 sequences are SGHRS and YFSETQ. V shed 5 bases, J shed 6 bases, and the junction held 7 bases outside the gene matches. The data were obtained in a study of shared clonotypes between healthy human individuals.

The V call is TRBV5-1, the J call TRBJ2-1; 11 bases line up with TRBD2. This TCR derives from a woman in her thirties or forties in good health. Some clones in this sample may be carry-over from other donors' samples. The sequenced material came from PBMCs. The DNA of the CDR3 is TGCGCCAGCAGTTCTCTAGCGGGAGGAGGCAATGAGCAGTTCTTC. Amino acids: CASSSLAGGGNEQFF.